These 15 T cell receptor beta chains were sequenced from one sample in a study of regulatory T cells in long-lasting Graves disease. Building of the TCR beta libraries involved iRepertoire HTBI primers and Arm-PCR of CDR3 regions. TCRdb reprocessed the multiplex PCR reads via MiXCR and lists one record per CDR3 protein. This table has 300,000 to 500,000 distinct CDR3 sequences, under 25% appearing once. Time point described: persistent/refractory GD, antithyroid drugs over 5 years with positive TRAb. PBMC RNA was the source of the TCR library. Sequenced here: peripheral blood mononuclear cells (PBMCs), sampled when the disease was refractory, from a patient treated with antithyroid drugs. All receptors come from a female donor with Graves disease.

This clonotype was seen more than once but under ten times. The CDR3 bases are TGCAGTGCGCCTGGACGCCCTGAAGCTTTCTTT. This encodes CSAPGRPEAFF. The V gene is TRBV20-1, the J gene TRBJ1-1, with D unresolved. V lost 6 bases and J lost 6, with 11 bases in between. CDR3 length equals 11 residues. Germline V gives CDR1 DFQATT, CDR2 SNEGSKA (reference sequence).

The V and J genes are TRBV28 and TRBJ2-3; 9 bases align to TRBD1. V shed 6 bases and J 6 bases; nucleotides not matched to a gene: 7. CDR3 length: 14 residues. Germline assignment: CDR1 MDHEN and CDR2 SYDVKM. The CDR3 sequence: CASSLGTGSDTQYF. DNA for the CDR3: TGTGCCAGCAGCTTAGGGACAGGGTCGGATACGCAGTATTTT.

This clonotype was seen more than once but under ten times. This chain joins TRBV19 and TRBJ2-7; D gene uncertain. Trimming took 5 bases from V and 6 from J, leaving 20 bases between them. Germline V lookup: CDR1 LNHDA, CDR2 SQIVND (reference sequence). The CDR3 is 15 residues long. The chain's CDR3 is CASSSGLVTISEQYF. The CDR3 DNA sequence: TGTGCCAGTAGTTCCGGTTTAGTAACAATCTCCGAGCAGTACTTC.

The chain is built from TRBV29-1 and TRBJ1-1; no clear D. In germline, CDR1 is SQVTM, CDR2 ANQGSEA. V lost 0 bases to trimming and J lost 4 bases, with 3 bases between them. This CDR3 is 11 amino acids long. The CDR3 loop is CSVEDSTEAFF. In nucleotides, the CDR3 is TGCAGCGTTGAAGATTCCACTGAAGCTTTCTTT.

Ten or more counts support this clonotype. The chain recombines TRBV30 with TRBJ1-1; D is undetermined. The CDR3 length is 12 residues. V shed 2 bases and J shed 1 base, with 5 bases lying between them. Germline lookup yields CDR1 GTSNPN and CDR2 SVGIG (reference sequence). In nucleotides, the CDR3 is TGTGCCTGGAGTAGAGCGAACACTGAAGCTTTCTTT. It translates to CAWSRANTEAFF.

The chain carries TRBV18 and TRBJ1-5, with D uncertain. The CDR3 is made up of 13 amino acids. Germline loops: CDR1 KGHSH, CDR2 LQKENI. The ends were cut back, 2 bases at V and 7 bases at J, with 9 bases in the middle. This CDR3 reads CASSPAEKQPQHF. CDR3 in DNA: TGTGCCAGCTCACCAGCGGAGAAACAGCCCCAGCATTTT.

The genes are TRBV30 and TRBJ1-1; possible D gene TRBD1, 5 bases. CDR1 is GTSNPN and CDR2 is SVGIG in the germline V gene (reference sequence). Trimming took 5 bases from V and 1 from J, leaving 11 bases between them. This CDR3 region has 13 residues. CDR3 bases: TGTGCCTGGGCGGGACGGAAGAACACTGAAGCTTTCTTT. It codes for CAWAGRKNTEAFF.

The rearrangement links TRBV18 to TRBJ2-7; D not resolved. Germline CDR1 is KGHSH and CDR2 is LQKENI. The CDR3 contains 14 residues. Deletions cut 3 bases from V and 2 bases from J, with 11 bases between. The chain's CDR3 is CASSPTPGAYEQYF. In DNA form, the CDR3 reads TGTGCCAGCTCACCGACCCCCGGAGCCTACGAGCAGTACTTC. The whole variable domain, remainder taken from reference TRBV18 and TRBJ2-7, is NAGVMQNPRHLVRRRGQEARLRCSPMKGHSHVYWYRQLPEEGLKFMVYLQKENIIDESGMPKERFSAEFPKEGPSILRIQQVVRGDSAAYFCASSPTPGAYEQYFGPGTRLTVT.

The sample holds a few counts of this clonotype. The chain uses TRBV12-3 or TRBV12-4 and TRBJ1-2; TRBD1 might be the D (5 bases). The V and J ends lost 4 bases and 8 bases respectively, with 20 bases between them. This CDR3 has 15 residues. The CDR3 protein is CASSSNRAFRGGYTF. In DNA form, the CDR3 reads TGTGCCAGCAGTTCCAACCGAGCCTTTAGGGGAGGCTACACCTTC.

This clonotype was recorded a few times. The chain links TRBV6-1 to TRBJ1-6; 7 bases line up with TRBD1. Germline CDR1 MNHNS, CDR2 SASEGT. V shed 6 bases, J shed 7 bases, and the junction held 3 bases outside the gene matches. The CDR3 runs 13 residues. CDR3 amino acids: CASRQGRNSPLHF. The CDR3 region has the DNA TGTGCCAGCAGACAGGGGAGGAATTCACCCCTCCACTTT.

The CDR3 spells CASSARQGNQPQHF. CDR3 DNA sequence: TGTGCCAGTAGTGCCCGACAGGGGAATCAGCCCCAGCATTTT. This chain links TRBV19 with TRBJ1-5; TRBD1 aligns across 8 bases. V shed 5 bases and J 4 bases; nucleotides not matched to a gene: 4. This CDR3 region has 14 residues. Germline-derived CDR1 and CDR2 are LNHDA and SQIVND (reference sequence).

The chain links TRBV13 to TRBJ1-1; D ambiguous. V dropped 3 bases and J dropped 1 base, with 9 bases sitting between them. Germline V lookup: CDR1 PRHDT, CDR2 FYEKMQ (reference sequence). This CDR3 has 14 residues. The CDR3 protein is CASSFIRGNTEAFF. In DNA form, the CDR3 reads TGTGCCAGCAGCTTCATAAGAGGGAACACTGAAGCTTTCTTT.

This chain joins TRBV18 and TRBJ2-7; unclear D gene. The CDR3 is made up of 13 amino acids. V was clipped by 6 bases and J by 2 bases, with 11 bases between them. Germline V gene lookup returns CDR1 KGHSH and CDR2 LQKENI. As DNA, the CDR3 is TGTGCCAGCTCGCCAACCTCTGCCTACGAGCAGTACTTC. Translation: CASSPTSAYEQYF.

This clonotype was observed at least ten times. For the CDR3, the DNA is TGCAGCGTTGAAGACGGGACAGGGGTTTGGACCCAGTACTTC. As protein: CSVEDGTGVWTQYF. The chain uses TRBV29-1 and TRBJ2-5; 10 bases are shared with TRBD1. The CDR3 sequence is 14 residues long. Germline-derived CDR1 and CDR2 are SQVTM and ANQGSEA. V shed 0 bases and J 7 bases; nucleotides not matched to a gene: 5.

The sample holds many counts of this clonotype. The rearrangement joins TRBV25-1 to TRBJ2-6, with 8 bases aligning to TRBD1. The V segment lost 4 bases and the J segment 2 bases; nucleotides outside the gene matches: 4. Germline CDR1 is MGHDK and CDR2 is SYGVNS. The CDR3 runs 16 residues. CDR3 DNA sequence: TGTGCCAGCAGTGTGACAGGGGCAGCTGGGGCCAACGTCCTGACTTTC. It translates to CASSVTGAAGANVLTF.